The 16 T cell receptor beta chains below come from one sample, sequenced in a study of T-cell memory formation after mild COVID-19. TCRdb used MiXCR to reprocess the 5' RACE reads, holding one entry per CDR3 protein. The repertoire holds 300,000 to 350,000 distinct CDR3 sequences, with approximately 14% as singletons. The sequenced material came from PBMCs or a T cell subset sorted from them (not recorded which). These receptor sequences come from a man aged 18 to 29 who had mild COVID-19 (a few samples of this study predate the infection). Cell type and time point are not known.

This sequence joins TRBV24-1 and TRBJ2-5, with a weak D call TRBD2 (6 bases). Germline CDR1 KGHDR, CDR2 SFDVKD. The CDR3 is 13 residues long. V was pared by 9 bases and J by 1 base, with 11 bases between. The CDR3 sequence: CATADGSQETQYF. The CDR3 nucleotides read TGTGCCACCGCCGACGGGAGCCAAGAGACCCAGTACTTC.

Only a few counts were recorded for this clonotype. The chain employs TRBV7-2 and TRBJ2-1; D is possibly TRBD1 or TRBD2 (5 bases each). The CDR3 extends over 13 amino acids. Germline V CDR1 and CDR2: SGHTA, FQGNSA. V was pared by 1 base and J by 9 bases, with 10 bases between. Here the CDR3 reads CASSLVSGAEQFF. The CDR3 DNA follows: TGTGCCAGCAGCTTAGTATCCGGGGCTGAGCAGTTCTTC.

The chain joins TRBV7-2 to TRBJ2-5; 7 bases are shared with TRBD1. CDR3 size: 15 residues. Germline assignment: CDR1 SGHTA and CDR2 FQGNSA. Losses at the gene ends were 3 bases for V and 4 bases for J; bases not matched to a gene: 8. DNA of the CDR3: TGTGCCAGCAGCTTGGGACAGTTGAATGTAGAGACCCAGTACTTC. Translation gives CASSLGQLNVETQYF. The whole variable domain, remainder taken from reference TRBV7-2 and TRBJ2-5, is GAGVSQSPSNKVTEKGKDVELRCDPISGHTALYWYRQSLGQGLEFLIYFQGNSAPDKSGLPSDRFSAERTGGSVSTLTIQRTQQEDSAVYLCASSLGQLNVETQYFGPGTRLLVL.

The sample holds a few counts of this clonotype. The genes are TRBV7-2 and TRBJ1-2, with 9 bases identical to TRBD1. Germline V gene lookup returns CDR1 SGHTA and CDR2 FQGNSA. With 5 bases clipped from V and 6 bases from J, the junction kept 7 bases outside the gene matches. The CDR3 covers 14 residues. The CDR3 region is CASSGAGTGHGYTF. CDR3 nucleotides: TGTGCCAGCAGCGGCGCCGGGACAGGGCATGGCTACACCTTC.

There are a few counts of this clonotype. CDR3 in DNA: TGCAGCGTTGGGCCCCGGGACAGTTCGTTCGATACGCAGTATTTT. Protein product: CSVGPRDSSFDTQYF. The V and J genes are TRBV29-1 and TRBJ2-3; 7 nucleotides agree with TRBD1. The J segment lost 6 bases and the V segment lost 4 bases, leaving 13 bases of the junction unmatched. Per the germline V gene, CDR1 is SQVTM and CDR2 is ANQGSEA. The CDR3 is 15 amino acids.

This chain connects TRBV10-3 to TRBJ1-1; no definite D call. V lost 8 bases, J lost 5 bases, and 18 bases lay in between. The germline V gene has CDR1 ENHRY and CDR2 SYGVKD. The CDR3 extends over 14 amino acids. In nucleotides, the CDR3 is TGTGCCATCTCCCCGGACGGCCGAGGGACTGAAGCTTTCTTT. This gives the protein CAISPDGRGTEAFF.

V and J are TRBV12-3 or TRBV12-4 and TRBJ2-2, with 7 bases matching TRBD1. The V gene end was trimmed by 3 bases and the J gene end by 5 bases; junction bases not matched to a gene: 6. The CDR3 has 15 residues. The CDR3 protein is CASSFIGGETGELFF. The DNA of the CDR3 is TGTGCCAGCAGTTTCATAGGGGGCGAGACCGGGGAGCTGTTTTTT.

This clonotype was recorded at least ten times. The chain carries TRBV20-1 and TRBJ2-7; D gene unclear. Germline loops: CDR1 DFQATT, CDR2 SNEGSKA (reference sequence). The V end was cut by 0 bases, the J end by 4 bases, with 10 bases between. This CDR3 is 13 amino acids long. The CDR3 bases are TGCAGTGCTAGAGAGAGGACGGATTACGAGCAGTACTTC. Amino acids: CSARERTDYEQYF.

The chain recombines TRBV12-3 or TRBV12-4 with TRBJ1-2; 10 nucleotides line up with TRBD1. The CDR3 length is 14 residues. J gave up 6 bases and V 6 bases, and 7 bases lay outside the gene matches. The CDR3 region has the DNA TGTGCCAGCAGATTGGGACAGGGGACGGATGGCTACACCTTC. This encodes CASRLGQGTDGYTF.

This clonotype was seen a handful of times. The gene calls are TRBV5-1 and TRBJ2-1, with 11 nucleotides matching TRBD1. CDR1 is SGHRS, CDR2 YFSETQ, per germline. The ends lost 6 bases at V and 7 bases at J; junction bases unmatched: 12. The CDR3 consists of 16 residues. The CDR3 bases are TGCGCCAGCATGGACACTCCGGGACAGGGGGGTAATGAGCAGTTCTTC. Amino acids: CASMDTPGQGGNEQFF.

The chain recombines TRBV6-5 with TRBJ2-5, with 8 bases aligning to TRBD2. The germline CDR1 and CDR2 sequences are MNHEY and SVGAGI. V was pared by 0 bases and J by 5 bases, with 8 bases of the junction left unmatched. The CDR3 contains 16 residues. The CDR3 loop is CASSYSGGLGPETQYF. The CDR3 nucleotides are TGTGCCAGCAGTTACTCAGGGGGACTAGGGCCCGAGACCCAGTACTTC.

The DNA of the CDR3 is TGTGCCACCAGTGATAACCTCCGGGGGCTATCAGGAGATACGCAGTATTTT. It specifies CATSDNLRGLSGDTQYF. The chain combines TRBV24-1 with TRBJ2-3, with D perhaps being TRBD1 or TRBD2 (6 bases each). The CDR3 extends over 17 amino acids. Trimming took off 3 bases at V and 5 bases at J, with 20 bases between the two ends. Germline loops: CDR1 KGHDR, CDR2 SFDVKD.

This clonotype was seen more than once but under ten times. Germline is not matched at one junction end, which may reflect a read error. This sequence joins TRBV5-1 and TRBJ2-1, with D possibly being TRBD2 (5 bases). Per germline, CDR1 SGHRS and CDR2 YFSETQ. There are 17 residues in the CDR3. The CDR3 nucleotides are TGCGCCAGCAGCTCCACGGCAGGCAGCGGCTCCTCCAATGAGCAGTTCTTC. It codes for CASSSTAGSGSSNEQFF. The full variable domain, its missing parts supplied by reference TRBV5-1 and TRBJ2-1, is KAGVTQTPRYLIKTRGQQVTLSCSPISGHRSVSWYQQTPGQGLQFLFEYFSETQRNKGNFPGRFSGRQFSNSRSEMNVSTLELGDSALYLCASSSTAGSGSSNEQFFGPGTRLTVL.

The chain combines TRBV9 with TRBJ2-2; D is undetermined. Germline CDR1 and CDR2: SGDLS and YYNGEE. Between the trimmed V and J ends, which lost 3 bases and 6 bases, there was a span of 21 bases. This CDR3 comprises 17 residues. The CDR3 sequence: CASSAGRKKGRPGELFF. For the CDR3, the DNA is TGTGCCAGCAGCGCCGGACGTAAAAAGGGTCGGCCCGGGGAGCTGTTTTTT.

This clonotype was found a few times. This chain joins TRBV9 and TRBJ2-3; a weak D match, TRBD2 (5 bases). Germline loops: CDR1 SGDLS, CDR2 YYNGEE. CDR3 length equals 16 residues. Trimming removed 0 bases from V and 4 bases from J, with 15 bases in between. The CDR3 bases are TGTGCCAGCAGCGTAGGCTCTGGGAGTGAAGCAGATACGCAGTATTTT. Amino acid sequence: CASSVGSGSEADTQYF.

The chain has TRBV9 and TRBJ2-7; 8 bases map to TRBD2. This CDR3 is built from 14 residues. V shed 1 base and J 3 bases; nucleotides not matched to a gene: 3. Germline V gene lookup returns CDR1 SGDLS and CDR2 YYNGEE. The CDR3 here is CASSVSGSVYEQYF. The CDR3 DNA reads TGTGCCAGCAGCGTAAGCGGGAGTGTCTACGAGCAGTACTTC.